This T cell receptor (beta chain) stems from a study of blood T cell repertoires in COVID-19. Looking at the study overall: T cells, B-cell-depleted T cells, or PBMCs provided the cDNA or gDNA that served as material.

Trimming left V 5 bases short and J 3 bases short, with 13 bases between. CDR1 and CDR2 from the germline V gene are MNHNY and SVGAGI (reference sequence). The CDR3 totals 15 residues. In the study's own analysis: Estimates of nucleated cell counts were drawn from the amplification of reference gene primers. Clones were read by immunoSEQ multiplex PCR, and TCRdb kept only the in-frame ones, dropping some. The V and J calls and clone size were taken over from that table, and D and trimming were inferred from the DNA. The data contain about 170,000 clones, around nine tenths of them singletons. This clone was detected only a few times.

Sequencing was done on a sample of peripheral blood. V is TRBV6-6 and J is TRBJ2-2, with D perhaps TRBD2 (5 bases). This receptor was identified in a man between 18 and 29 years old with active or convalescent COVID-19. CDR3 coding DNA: TGTGCCAGCAGTAAATGGCGGGCCTACACCGGGGAGCTGTTTTTT. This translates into CASSKWRAYTGELFF.